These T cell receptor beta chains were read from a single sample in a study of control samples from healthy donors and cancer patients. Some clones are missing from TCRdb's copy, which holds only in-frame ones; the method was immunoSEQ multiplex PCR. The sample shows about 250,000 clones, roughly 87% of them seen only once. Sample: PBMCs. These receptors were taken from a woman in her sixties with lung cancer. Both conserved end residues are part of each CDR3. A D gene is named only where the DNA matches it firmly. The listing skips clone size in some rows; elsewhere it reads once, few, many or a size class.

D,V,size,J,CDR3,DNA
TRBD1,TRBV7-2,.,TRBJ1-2,CASSHPTGGGGYTF,TGTGCCAGCAGTCACCCAACAGGGGGCGGCGGCTACACCTTC
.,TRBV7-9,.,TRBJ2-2,CASSLPGLQTGELFF,TGTGCCAGCAGCCTCCCGGGACTCCAAACCGGGGAGCTGTTTTTT
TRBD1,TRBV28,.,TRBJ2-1,CASTRDSYNEQFF,TGTGCCAGCACCCGGGACAGTTACAATGAGCAGTTCTTC
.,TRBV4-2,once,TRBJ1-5,CASSQGGRLSNQPQHF,TGTGCCAGCAGCCAAGGCGGGCGGCTGAGCAATCAGCCCCAGCATTTT
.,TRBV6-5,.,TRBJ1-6,CASDSRRDHSPLHF,TGTGCCAGTGACTCGCGAAGGGACCATTCACCCCTCCACTTT
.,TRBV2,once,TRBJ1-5,CASSEQGHSNQPQHF,TGTGCCAGCAGTGAACAGGGGCATAGCAATCAGCCCCAGCATTTT
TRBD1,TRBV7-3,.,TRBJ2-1,CASSPDRAFNNEQFF,TGTGCCAGCAGCCCCGACAGGGCATTTAACAATGAGCAGTTCTTC
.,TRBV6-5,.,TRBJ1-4,CASWGTRSEKLFF,TGTGCCAGCTGGGGGACGCGGAGTGAAAAACTGTTTTTT
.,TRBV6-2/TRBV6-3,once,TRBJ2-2,CASSYPQRLSRELFF,TGTGCCAGCAGTTACCCGCAAAGGCTCAGCCGGGAGCTGTTTTTT
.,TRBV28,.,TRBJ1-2,CASSFESNYGYTF,TGTGCCAGCAGTTTTGAATCTAACTATGGCTACACCTTC
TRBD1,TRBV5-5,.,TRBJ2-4,CASSGDRGLKNIQYF,TGTGCCAGCAGCGGGGACAGGGGGCTCAAAAACATTCAGTACTTC
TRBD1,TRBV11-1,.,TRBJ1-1,CASRKQGGTEAFF,TGTGCCAGCAGGAAGCAGGGGGGGACTGAAGCTTTCTTT
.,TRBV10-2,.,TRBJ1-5,CASSEGPGYQPQHF,TGCGCCAGCAGTGAAGGTCCGGGATATCAGCCCCAGCATTTT
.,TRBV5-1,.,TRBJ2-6,CASSSRAGANVLTF,TGCGCCAGCAGCTCCCGGGCTGGGGCCAACGTCCTGACTTTC
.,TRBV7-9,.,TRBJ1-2,CASSLGREIYGYTF,TGTGCCAGCAGCTTAGGTAGAGAGATTTATGGCTACACCTTC
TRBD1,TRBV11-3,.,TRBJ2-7,CASSPNRGQTYEQYF,TGTGCCAGCAGCCCTAACAGGGGGCAGACCTACGAGCAGTACTTC
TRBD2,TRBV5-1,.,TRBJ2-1,CASSEGTSGVANEQFF,TGCGCCAGCAGCGAAGGGACTAGCGGGGTAGCAAATGAGCAGTTCTTC
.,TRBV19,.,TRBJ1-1,CASSIGAPVRGTEAFF,TGTGCCAGTAGTATTGGAGCACCCGTACGGGGGACTGAAGCTTTCTTT
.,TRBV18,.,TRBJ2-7,CASSQSRTSSYEQYF,TGTGCCAGCTCACAAAGTAGAACGAGCTCCTACGAGCAGTACTTC
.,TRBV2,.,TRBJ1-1,CASKRNHRADTEAFF,TGTGCCAGCAAGCGAAACCACAGGGCGGACACTGAAGCTTTCTTT
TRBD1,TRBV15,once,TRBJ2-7,CATSRDFPGQGYEQYF,TGTGCCACCAGCAGAGATTTTCCGGGACAGGGCTACGAGCAGTACTTC
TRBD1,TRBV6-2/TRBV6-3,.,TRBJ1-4,CASSSDRVIEKLFF,TGTGCCAGCAGCTCGGACAGGGTGATAGAAAAACTGTTTTTT
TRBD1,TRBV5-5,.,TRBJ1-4,CASSLRQGTTNEKLFF,TGTGCCAGCAGCCTGAGACAGGGCACAACTAATGAAAAACTGTTTTTT
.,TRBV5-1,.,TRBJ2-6,CASSLWGSSGANVLTF,TGCGCCAGCAGCTTGTGGGGGAGCTCTGGGGCCAACGTCCTGACTTTC
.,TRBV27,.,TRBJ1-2,CASSSRGSDLNYGYTF,TGTGCCAGCAGTTCACGGGGATCAGACCTTAACTATGGCTACACCTTC
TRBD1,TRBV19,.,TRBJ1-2,CASTILKTGAPDGYTF,TGTGCCAGTACCATCCTCAAAACAGGGGCCCCAGATGGCTACACCTTC
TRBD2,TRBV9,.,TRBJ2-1,CASSVSGTSGVGEQFF,TGTGCCAGCAGCGTATCCGGGACTAGCGGGGTCGGGGAGCAGTTCTTC
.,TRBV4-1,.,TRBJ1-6,CASSQGVTSSYNSPLHF,TGCGCCAGCAGCCAAGGAGTCACGAGCTCCTATAATTCACCCCTCCACTTT
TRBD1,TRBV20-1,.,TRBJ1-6,CSASDRANSYNSPLHF,TGCAGTGCTAGTGACAGGGCTAACTCCTATAATTCACCCCTCCACTTT
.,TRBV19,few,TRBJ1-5,CASKPRSDINQPQHF,TGTGCCAGTAAACCCCGGTCAGACATCAATCAGCCCCAGCATTTT
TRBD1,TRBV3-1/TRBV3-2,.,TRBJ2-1,CASSFTGDYNEQFF,TGTGCCAGCAGCTTTACAGGGGACTACAATGAGCAGTTCTTC
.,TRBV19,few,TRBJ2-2,CASTGRWTGELFF,TGTGCCAGTACGGGGAGATGGACCGGGGAGCTGTTTTTT
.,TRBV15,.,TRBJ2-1,CATSRELAESSYNEQFF,TGTGCCACCAGCAGAGAATTAGCGGAAAGCTCCTACAATGAGCAGTTCTTC
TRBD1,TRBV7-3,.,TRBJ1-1,CASSPGTGGSFEAFF,TGTGCCAGCAGCCCGGGGACAGGGGGCTCTTTTGAAGCTTTCTTT
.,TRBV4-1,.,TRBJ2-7,CASSREIGSGYEQYF,TGCGCCAGCAGCCGAGAAATCGGTTCAGGCTACGAGCAGTACTTC
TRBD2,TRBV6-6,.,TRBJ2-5,CASSSRGEETQYF,TGTGCCAGCAGTTCCCGGGGGGAAGAGACCCAGTACTTC
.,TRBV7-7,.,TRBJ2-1,CASSPQGEGEQFF,TGTGCTAGCAGCCCCCAGGGTGAGGGTGAGCAGTTCTTC
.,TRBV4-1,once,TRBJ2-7,CASSQGAPIPGATYEQYF,TGCGCCAGCAGCCAAGGGGCCCCAATTCCGGGGGCGACGTACGAGCAGTACTTC
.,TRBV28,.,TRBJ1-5,CASLPTVNQPQHF,TGTGCCAGCCTACCGACAGTAAATCAGCCCCAGCATTTT